A single sample is the source of the 14 T cell receptor beta chains below, sequenced in a study of CD8 T cells in ankylosing spondylitis. A single record per CDR3 protein comes from TCRdb applying MiXCR to the 5' RACE reads. The profile covers roughly 180,000 distinct CDR3 sequences, with around a tenth appearing a single time and about 28% taken by the ten largest. Specimen: blood, either unsorted or a sorted T cell fraction (not recorded which). All receptors derive from a male donor with ankylosing spondylitis or in good health (not recorded which).

A note on this clonotype: This may come from a read error, since a much larger clone is one base off. This chain uses TRBV5-1 with TRBJ2-2, with TRBD2 identical over 10 bases. The germline V gene has CDR1 SGHRS and CDR2 YFSETQ. V shed 0 bases, J shed 5 bases, and the junction held 7 bases outside the gene matches. The CDR3 sequence is 17 residues long. DNA of the CDR3: TGCGCCAGCAGCTTGGCCCGAGCGGGGGGGCGAACCGGGGAGCTGTTTTTT. Residues: CASSLARAGGRTGELFF.

To note about this clonotype: A much larger clone is a single base away; this may be a read error. The chain carries TRBV25-1 and TRBJ1-3; TRBD1 is a possible D gene (6 bases). Germline V gene data show CDR1 as MGHDK and CDR2 as SYGVNS. There are 19 residues in the CDR3. The CDR3 DNA reads TGTGCCGGCAGTCTTACTAAAAGGGGGGGACCCCGCTCTGGAAACACCATATATTTT. Translated: CAGSLTKRGGPRSGNTIYF.

This clonotype was seen many times. The genes are TRBV6-1 and TRBJ2-4; D might be TRBD2 (6 bases). This CDR3 region has 13 residues. Trimming took off 6 bases at V and 5 bases at J, with 11 bases between the two ends. Germline CDR1 MNHNS, CDR2 SASEGT. The CDR3: CASRSGRQNIQYF. CDR3 nucleotide sequence: TGTGCCAGCAGGAGCGGGCGCCAAAACATTCAGTACTTC.

This clonotype was found many times. The chain recombines TRBV20-1 with TRBJ2-1; D may be TRBD1 or TRBD2 (5 bases each). The CDR3 spans 13 residues. Germline V gene data show CDR1 as DFQATT and CDR2 as SNEGSKA (reference sequence). Trimming pared 3 bases from V and 9 bases from J, leaving 15 bases between. Written as DNA, the CDR3 is TGCAGTGCTAGTAGGGACCCTACGGGTGAGCAGTTCTTC. This codes for CSASRDPTGEQFF.

This clonotype was found many times. J is TRBJ2-7 and V is TRBV6-5; 12 bases are shared with TRBD2. Germline values: CDR1 MNHEY, CDR2 SVGAGI. The ends lost 2 bases at V and 0 bases at J; junction bases unmatched: 8. The CDR3 sequence is 18 residues long. The CDR3 DNA is TGTGCCAGCAGTTACAGGACTAGCGGGGCCTTAAGCTCCTACGAGCAGTACTTC. It yields the protein CASSYRTSGALSSYEQYF.

This clonotype was observed a few times. This chain links TRBV20-1 with TRBJ1-3, with 8 bases identical to TRBD1. CDR1 and CDR2 from the germline V gene are DFQATT and SNEGSKA (reference sequence). V shed 0 bases, J shed 4 bases, and the junction held 2 bases outside the gene matches. The CDR3 contains 14 residues. This CDR3 reads CSARDRGPGNTIYF. The CDR3 region has the DNA TGCAGTGCTAGAGACAGGGGGCCGGGAAACACCATATATTTT.

Worth noting for this clonotype: This may come from a read error, since a much larger clone is one base off. The gene calls are TRBV29-1 and TRBJ1-2; unclear D gene. The CDR3 covers 12 residues. Germline CDR1 is SQVTM and CDR2 is ANQGSEA. For the CDR3, the DNA is TGCGGCGTTGAACGGGAGGCCTATGGCTACACCTTC. Translating gives CGVEREAYGYTF.

In this sample, this clonotype turned up many times. The CDR3 DNA reads TGTGCCAGCAGGGACCCTAGGGGGAACACAGATACGCAGTATTTT. Translation gives CASRDPRGNTDTQYF. The rearrangement uses TRBV6-4 and TRBJ2-3, with D possibly being TRBD1 (6 bases). Trimming shortened V by 6 bases and J by 2 bases, and 15 bases separated the two germline ends. There are 15 residues in the CDR3. Germline V gene sequence: CDR1 MRHNA, CDR2 SNTAGT.

In the case of this clonotype: A read error may be the cause here, since a much bigger clone is one base away. The chain uses TRBV10-3 and TRBJ2-3, with 10 nucleotides matching TRBD2. The germline gives CDR1 ENHRY, CDR2 SYGVKD. There are 14 residues in the CDR3. Written as DNA, the CDR3 is TGTGCCTTCAGTGCCCTAGCGGGGGTAGATACGCAGTATTTT. It specifies CAFSALAGVDTQYF.

This clonotype was recorded many times. This chain joins TRBV7-2 and TRBJ1-5; D perhaps matches TRBD1 (5 bases). The CDR3 length is 13 residues. Germline V CDR1 and CDR2: SGHTA, FQGNSA. V was cut by 5 bases and J by 3 bases, with 8 bases left in between. CDR3 in amino acids: CASSRGLNQPQHF. CDR3 nucleotide sequence: TGTGCCAGCAGCCGGGGCCTCAATCAGCCCCAGCATTTT.

This clonotype has more than one count but fewer than ten. The genes are TRBV15 and TRBJ1-2, with TRBD1 matching over 8 bases. V was pared by 0 bases and J by 10 bases, with 10 bases of the junction left unmatched. The length of the CDR3 is 15 residues. CDR1 and CDR2 from the germline V gene are LNHNV and YYDKDF (reference sequence). The CDR3 coding sequence is TGTGCCACCAGCAGAGATACCGGGACAGGATGGCCCTACACCTTC. Its protein is CATSRDTGTGWPYTF.

This clonotype was seen many times. The chain joins TRBV10-3 to TRBJ2-3; D might be TRBD2 (5 bases). Germline lookup yields CDR1 ENHRY and CDR2 SYGVKD. With 5 bases removed from V and 0 bases from J, the gap between germline ends came to 9 bases. CDR3 length: 14 residues. CDR3 residues: CAISSGTSTDTQYF. The CDR3, as DNA: TGTGCCATCAGTAGCGGCACTAGCACAGATACGCAGTATTTT.

This clonotype was picked up many times. The chain employs TRBV5-1 and TRBJ1-3, with a tentative D call TRBD1 (6 bases). The CDR3 covers 16 residues. Trimming left V 7 bases short and J 3 bases short, with 20 bases between. Germline assignment: CDR1 SGHRS and CDR2 YFSETQ. CDR3 in amino acids: CASEGGENPHGNTIYF. The CDR3 DNA reads TGCGCCAGCGAAGGGGGGGAAAACCCCCATGGAAACACCATATATTTT.

A few counts support this clonotype. This rearrangement joins TRBV2 to TRBJ2-5, with 11 bases that match TRBD2. V was pared by 8 bases and J by 5 bases, with 1 base of the junction left unmatched. The germline V gene has CDR1 SNHLY and CDR2 FYNNEI. CDR3 length: 12 amino acids. CDR3 residues: CASGLAGETQYF. CDR3 nucleotides: TGTGCCAGCGGACTAGCGGGCGAGACCCAGTACTTC.